One and the same sample provided the 17 T cell receptor beta chains below, sequenced in a study of cytomegalovirus exposure and HLA in healthy donors. Primers for the PCR totalled 60 Vbeta and 13 Jbeta. Repertoires were generated with immunoSEQ multiplex PCR, while TCRdb's copy carries only in-frame clones and drops some. The table records approximately 170,000 clones, 80% to 85% of them present only once. Specimen: PBMCs. Source of these receptors: a male donor in good health and CMV-seronegative.

V and J are TRBV28 and TRBJ1-2; D not certain. Deletions cut 5 bases from V and 2 bases from J, with 6 bases between. The CDR3 covers 12 residues. The V gene's germline CDR1 is MDHEN and CDR2 SYDVKM. The DNA for the CDR3 is TGTGCCAGCAGTCTCCTAAACTATGGCTACACCTTC. Translated, it gives CASSLLNYGYTF.

The chain is built from TRBV13 and TRBJ1-1; TRBD1 is a possible D gene (5 bases). Deletions cut 5 bases from V and 1 base from J, with 14 bases between. The CDR3 loop spans 15 amino acids. CDR1 and CDR2 from the germline V gene are PRHDT and FYEKMQ (reference sequence). This chain's CDR3 is CASSPGGYTNTEAFF. The CDR3, as DNA: TGTGCCAGCAGCCCTGGGGGGTACACGAACACTGAAGCTTTCTTT.

In nucleotides, the CDR3 is TGTGCCAGCAGCTGGGACAGGTCTATCTCCGGAAACACCATATATTTT. Residues: CASSWDRSISGNTIYF. The chain recombines TRBV5-4 with TRBJ1-3; TRBD1 agrees at 8 bases. The CDR3 loop spans 16 amino acids. The V segment lost 3 bases and the J segment 4 bases; nucleotides outside the gene matches: 9. Germline V lookup: CDR1 SGHNT, CDR2 YYREEE (reference sequence).

The chain is built from TRBV10-3 and TRBJ1-2; TRBD1 matches at 10 bases. V lost 6 bases to trimming and J lost 3 bases; unmatched junction nucleotides: 10. The CDR3 consists of 16 residues. The germline V gene has CDR1 ENHRY and CDR2 SYGVKD. CDR3 residues: CAIRPGQGSGDYGYTF. For the CDR3, the DNA is TGTGCCATCAGGCCGGGACAGGGGTCCGGGGACTATGGCTACACCTTC.

This clone was detected only a few times. The chain is built from TRBV6-5 and TRBJ1-1; D is unresolved. The CDR3 runs to 15 residues. Germline CDR1 and CDR2: MNHEY and SVGAGI. The V end was cut by 4 bases, the J end by 7 bases, with 19 bases between. The CDR3 reads CASSSVGRGTGEAFF. The DNA for the CDR3 is TGTGCCAGCAGTTCCGTAGGGCGGGGTACTGGTGAAGCTTTCTTT.

J is TRBJ2-3 and V is TRBV2; D remains unclear. Trimming stripped 10 bases from V and 1 base from J, with 15 bases between. This CDR3 region has 14 residues. CDR1 and CDR2 from the germline V gene are SNHLY and FYNNEI. The CDR3 DNA reads as TGTGCCACCGTTCTGGCGGAACGCACAGATACGCAGTATTTT. Translating gives CATVLAERTDTQYF.

This clone has more than one count but fewer than ten. The chain couples TRBV6-1 to TRBJ1-4; the match to TRBD1 covers 7 bases. CDR3 size: 13 residues. Trimming removed 6 bases from V and 7 bases from J; junction bases left unmatched: 5. Per germline, CDR1 MNHNS and CDR2 SASEGT. The CDR3 DNA is TGTGCCAGCAGACAGGGGTGGGCTGAAAAACTGTTTTTT. Residues: CASRQGWAEKLFF.

The chain has TRBV6-1 and TRBJ1-1, with D tentatively TRBD1 (5 bases). This CDR3 comprises 18 residues. Trimming shortened V by 2 bases and J by 4 bases, and 23 bases separated the two germline ends. Looked up from germline, CDR1 is MNHNS and CDR2 is SASEGT. Here the CDR3 reads CASSEKTTGRTRGTEAFF. DNA of the CDR3: TGTGCCAGCAGTGAAAAAACCACAGGTCGGACCCGAGGCACTGAAGCTTTCTTT.

The chain links TRBV15 to TRBJ1-1, with 7 bases that match TRBD1. There are 16 residues in the CDR3. Trimming cost V 4 bases and J 5 bases; bases outside gene matches: 13. In germline, CDR1 is LNHNV, CDR2 YYDKDF (reference sequence). CDR3 nucleotides: TGTGCCACCAGCAAAAACCCAGGGGGAAGGGAAACTGAAGCTTTCTTT. It is translated as CATSKNPGGRETEAFF.

This sequence joins TRBV5-1 and TRBJ1-3; TRBD1 matches at 7 bases. There are 17 residues in the CDR3. Germline CDR1 SGHRS, CDR2 YFSETQ. With 1 base clipped from V and 0 bases from J, the junction kept 7 bases outside the gene matches. The CDR3 sequence is CASSLTISGGSGNTIYF. The CDR3, as DNA: TGCGCCAGCAGCTTGACAATTTCAGGGGGCTCTGGAAACACCATATATTTT.

V gene TRBV13 combines with J gene TRBJ1-4, with D hard to call. The CDR3 spans 14 residues. Per germline, CDR1 PRHDT and CDR2 FYEKMQ (reference sequence). Trimming stripped 2 bases from V and 3 bases from J, with 7 bases between. As DNA, the CDR3 is TGTGCCAGCAGCTTAAAAGAGGCTAATGAAAAACTGTTTTTT. Protein product: CASSLKEANEKLFF.

This clone was detected once. The chain links TRBV18 to TRBJ2-7; 9 bases line up with TRBD1. Germline trimming cut 4 bases from V and 4 bases from J; bases unmatched to any gene: 8. In germline, CDR1 is KGHSH, CDR2 LQKENI. The CDR3 consists of 15 residues. The CDR3 here is CASSLRTGEIYEQYF. CDR3 sequence (DNA): TGTGCCAGCTCACTTCGGACAGGGGAGATTTACGAGCAGTACTTC.

The rearrangement joins TRBV6-4 to TRBJ1-5, with TRBD1 matching 10 bases. The CDR3 loop spans 14 amino acids. J lost 5 bases, V lost 3 bases, and 1 base had no gene match. Germline V gives CDR1 MRHNA, CDR2 SNTAGT. Here the CDR3 reads CASSDGTGDQPQHF. The CDR3 coding sequence is TGTGCCAGCAGTGATGGGACAGGGGATCAGCCCCAGCATTTT.

The J gene is TRBJ2-1, the V gene TRBV11-3, with 8 nucleotides matching TRBD2. V lost 5 bases and J lost 7; bases outside the gene matches: 10. Germline CDR1 reads SGHNT; CDR2 reads YENEEA. CDR3 length: 15 residues. The CDR3 loop is CASSRGLELGNEQFF. CDR3 sequence (DNA): TGTGCCAGCAGCCGGGGACTAGAACTCGGGAATGAGCAGTTCTTC.

The chain combines TRBV5-1 with TRBJ2-3, with 8 nucleotides matching TRBD1. The CDR3 loop spans 16 amino acids. The trim removed 3 bases at V and 3 bases at J, leaving 9 bases unmatched. In germline, CDR1 is SGHRS, CDR2 YFSETQ. The CDR3 DNA reads TGCGCCAGCAGCTCCCATGGACAGGGTTTGACAGATACGCAGTATTTT. Translation gives CASSSHGQGLTDTQYF.

J is TRBJ2-7 and V is TRBV6-1; D is unresolved. The V end lost 4 bases, the J end lost 1 base, and 11 bases lay between the germline ends. This CDR3 contains 14 residues. CDR1 and CDR2 (germline): MNHNS, SASEGT. The CDR3 DNA follows: TGTGCCAGCAGTGCCTTAGAGTCGTCCTACGAGCAGTACTTC. Translation gives CASSALESSYEQYF.

The chain carries TRBV2 and TRBJ1-1; TRBD1 aligns across 8 bases. Germline-derived CDR1 and CDR2 are SNHLY and FYNNEI. Trimming removed 2 bases from V and 5 bases from J; junction bases left unmatched: 7. The CDR3 length is 15 residues. CDR3 residues: CASSEPDRDGTEAFF. The CDR3 region has the DNA TGTGCCAGCAGTGAACCGGACAGGGACGGGACTGAAGCTTTCTTT.